The 30 T cell receptor beta chains in this list originate from one sample, sequenced in a study of T cells in Graves' hyperthyroidism and ophthalmopathy. The investigators amplified TCR beta CDR3 regions from RNA transcripts. In the first-round RT-PCR of the TCR CDR3, the HTBI primer set was used. TCRdb re-called the multiplex PCR reads through MiXCR, storing one row per CDR3 protein. The sample lists some 740,000 distinct CDR3 sequences, 13% to 15% occurring once. Sequencing was performed on blood. The source is a woman between 18 and 30 years old with Graves' hyperthyroidism.

The sample holds many counts of this clonotype. The chain joins TRBV18 to TRBJ1-2; 12 nucleotides align to TRBD1. The ends lost 5 bases at V and 2 bases at J; junction bases unmatched: 6. This CDR3 region has 16 residues. CDR1 is KGHSH, CDR2 LQKENI, per germline. CDR3 sequence: CASSTGTGGKNYGYTF. The DNA for the CDR3 is TGTGCCAGCTCAACCGGGACAGGGGGCAAGAACTATGGCTACACCTTC.

This clonotype was observed at least ten times. The chain carries TRBV7-3 and TRBJ2-1; D perhaps matches TRBD2 (6 bases). Germline V gene sequence: CDR1 SGHTA, CDR2 FQGTGA. This CDR3 is 13 amino acids long. V gave up 1 base and J gave up 7 bases, with 8 bases separating them. CDR3 DNA sequence: TGTGCCAGCAGCTTAAACGCGGGAAATGAGCAGTTCTTC. Protein sequence: CASSLNAGNEQFF.

Remarks on this clonotype: The junction and the germline gene differ at one end; a read error may be behind it. The V gene is TRBV18, the J gene TRBJ1-4, with D maybe TRBD1 (5 bases). Looked up from germline, CDR1 is KGHSH and CDR2 is LQKENI. The CDR3 is 15 residues long. The CDR3 nucleotides are TGTGCCAGCTCACCAAGGGGCCGGGCTAATGAAAAACTGTCTTTT. Its protein product is CASSPRGRANEKLSF.

Concerning this clonotype: One end of the junction is discordant with germline, which a read error may explain. The rearrangement links TRBV4-3 to TRBJ2-7, with D possibly matching TRBD1 (6 bases). This CDR3 comprises 16 residues. The germline V gene has CDR1 LGHNA and CDR2 YSLEER. This CDR3 is CASSKDLQGFSYEQYF. The CDR3, as DNA: TGCGCCAGCAGCAAAGATCTTCAGGGGTTCTCCTACGAGCAGTACTTC.

This clonotype was seen at least ten times. The chain combines TRBV20-1 with TRBJ1-2; 9 bases fit TRBD1. With 5 bases clipped from V and 2 bases from J, the junction kept 9 bases outside the gene matches. Germline V lookup: CDR1 DFQATT, CDR2 SNEGSKA (reference sequence). This CDR3 region has 15 residues. The CDR3 spells CSASGQGIGNYGYTF. As DNA, the CDR3 is TGCAGTGCTTCAGGACAGGGGATCGGCAACTATGGCTACACCTTC.

In its sample, this clonotype was seen many times. The chain has TRBV13 and TRBJ2-5, with D tentatively TRBD1 (6 bases). V lost 3 bases to trimming and J lost 5 bases, with 13 bases between them. Germline lookup yields CDR1 PRHDT and CDR2 FYEKMQ (reference sequence). CDR3 size: 14 residues. Here the CDR3 reads CASSLGAGRETQYF. The CDR3 bases are TGTGCCAGCAGCTTGGGGGCGGGTCGGGAGACCCAGTACTTC.

The chain recombines TRBV18 with TRBJ2-1; D gene ambiguous. This CDR3 region has 18 residues. V was trimmed by 6 bases and J by 0 bases, leaving 21 bases between them. Looked up from germline, CDR1 is KGHSH and CDR2 is LQKENI. The CDR3, as DNA: TGTGCCAGCTCTCCCGGGCTGCTAGGCGAGAGCTCCTACAATGAGCAGTTCTTC. This sequence encodes CASSPGLLGESSYNEQFF.

Comment on this clonotype: With a much larger clone just one base away, this may be a read error. V gene TRBV5-5 combines with J gene TRBJ1-1, with D possibly being TRBD1 (6 bases). Germline V gene lookup returns CDR1 SGHKS and CDR2 YYEKEE (reference sequence). This CDR3 contains 11 residues. The CDR3 here is CASTQGTKAFF. The CDR3 nucleotides are TGCGCCAGCACGCAGGGGACTAAAGCTTTCTTT. The full variable domain, in which reference TRBV5-5 and TRBJ1-1 provide the parts outside the CDR3, is DAGVTQSPTHLIKTRGQQVTLRCSPISGHKSVSWYQQVLGQGPQFIFQYYEKEERGRGNFPDRFSARQFPNYSSELNVNALLLGDSALYLCASTQGTKAFFGQGTRLTVV.

In its sample, this clonotype was seen many times. The chain joins TRBV10-3 to TRBJ2-7; D gene ambiguous. CDR3 length: 15 residues. The germline V gene has CDR1 ENHRY and CDR2 SYGVKD. The V end was cut by 0 bases, the J end by 1 base, with 10 bases between. DNA of the CDR3: TGTGCCATCAGTGAGTCGGTAGATGCGTCCTACGAGCAGTACTTC. Protein product: CAISESVDASYEQYF.

This clonotype was counted ten times or more. The rearrangement joins TRBV4-1 to TRBJ1-2, with D tentatively TRBD1 (5 bases). Trimming took off 1 base at V and 0 bases at J, with 15 bases between the two ends. CDR3 length: 17 amino acids. Germline V gene sequence: CDR1 MGHRA, CDR2 YSYEKL. This CDR3 reads CASSQGRGESSNYGYTF. CDR3 coding DNA: TGCGCCAGCAGCCAAGGGAGAGGGGAAAGCTCTAACTATGGCTACACCTTC.

This clonotype showed up just a few times. CDR3 region: CASSYGATWSGELFF. The CDR3 DNA follows: TGTGCCAGCAGTTACGGAGCTACCTGGTCCGGGGAGCTGTTTTTT. This chain uses TRBV6-5 with TRBJ2-2; D unclear. Germline lookup yields CDR1 MNHEY and CDR2 SVGAGI. V was clipped by 2 bases and J by 6 bases, with 13 bases between them. The CDR3 spans 15 residues.

The chain uses TRBV5-1 and TRBJ2-5, with TRBD1 as a possible D gene (6 bases). CDR1 SGHRS and CDR2 YFSETQ come from the germline V gene. This CDR3 comprises 15 residues. V lost 5 bases and J 2 bases, leaving 16 bases between the germline ends. This chain's CDR3 is CASRNRPGVQETQYF. CDR3 sequence (DNA): TGCGCCAGCAGAAATCGTCCAGGGGTACAAGAGACCCAGTACTTC. Full variable domain (missing parts from reference TRBV5-1 and TRBJ2-5): KAGVTQTPRYLIKTRGQQVTLSCSPISGHRSVSWYQQTPGQGLQFLFEYFSETQRNKGNFPGRFSGRQFSNSRSEMNVSTLELGDSALYLCASRNRPGVQETQYFGPGTRLLVL.

This clonotype was picked up a small number of times. The CDR3 nucleotides read TGCGCCAGCAGCCAAGACGCTAGCGGGAGTAGAAATGAGCAGTTCTTC. Protein product: CASSQDASGSRNEQFF. The chain uses TRBV4-1 and TRBJ2-1; 10 bases match TRBD2. The ends lost 0 bases at V and 7 bases at J; junction bases unmatched: 6. CDR3 length: 16 residues. The germline CDR1 and CDR2 sequences are MGHRA and YSYEKL.

Many counts were recorded for this clonotype. This chain joins TRBV20-1 and TRBJ2-1; D gene ambiguous. Deletions cut 6 bases from V and 7 bases from J, with 10 bases between. Germline values: CDR1 DFQATT, CDR2 SNEGSKA (reference sequence). The length of the CDR3 is 11 residues. This chain's CDR3 is CSAPWLNEQFF. In nucleotides, the CDR3 is TGCAGTGCCCCCTGGCTGAATGAGCAGTTCTTC.

The gene calls are TRBV3-1 and TRBJ2-4; TRBD2 aligns across 8 bases. V lost 3 bases, J lost 7 bases, and 11 bases stayed unmatched. CDR3 length: 16 amino acids. Germline lookup yields CDR1 LGHDT and CDR2 YNNKEL (reference sequence). This CDR3 is CASSHFSGIDRNIQYF. The CDR3 bases are TGTGCCAGCAGCCACTTTAGCGGGATCGATCGGAACATTCAGTACTTC.

This clonotype was recorded at least ten times. The V gene is TRBV6-2 or TRBV6-3, the J gene TRBJ2-7, with TRBD2 identical over 13 bases. CDR1 and CDR2 from the germline V gene are MNHEY and SVGEGT. This CDR3 region has 16 residues. V trimming: 2 bases; J trimming: 0 bases; junction bases outside the gene matches: 1. The CDR3, as DNA: TGTGCCAGCAGTTACAGGACTAGCGGGGGCTCCTACGAGCAGTACTTC. It translates to CASSYRTSGGSYEQYF.

This clonotype was seen many times. V and J are TRBV6-1 and TRBJ1-1; 7 bases map to TRBD1. The CDR3 is 18 residues long. Trimming cost V 2 bases and J 0 bases; bases outside gene matches: 12. The germline V gene has CDR1 MNHNS and CDR2 SASEGT. The CDR3, as DNA: TGTGCCAGCAGTGAAATGGGACTAACAGGGGCGATGAACACTGAAGCTTTCTTT. This gives the protein CASSEMGLTGAMNTEAFF.

Many counts were recorded for this clonotype. The chain recombines TRBV6-2 or TRBV6-3 with TRBJ2-1, with D maybe TRBD2 (5 bases). Germline loops: CDR1 MNHEY, CDR2 SVGEGT. The V gene lost 2 bases and the J gene lost 6 bases, with 8 bases spanning the gap. The CDR3 length is 13 residues. DNA for the CDR3: TGTGCCAGCAGTTACGTTGAGGGCAATGAGCAGTTCTTC. Amino acid sequence: CASSYVEGNEQFF.

This clonotype was detected many times. This chain connects TRBV7-8 to TRBJ2-7; D perhaps matches TRBD2 (5 bases). This CDR3 spans 16 amino acids. CDR1 SGHVS and CDR2 FQNEAQ come from the germline V gene. The ends were cut back, 5 bases at V and 0 bases at J, with 17 bases in the middle. DNA of the CDR3: TGTGCCAGCAGCCCGGACTCGCGATTGAGCTCCTACGAGCAGTACTTC. Translated, it gives CASSPDSRLSSYEQYF.

This clonotype has only a few counts. This chain joins TRBV28 and TRBJ2-5; a possible D gene is TRBD1 (5 bases). Trimming removed 10 bases at V and 4 bases at J, with 19 bases between. The CDR3 is 14 residues long. Per the germline V gene, CDR1 is MDHEN and CDR2 is SYDVKM. The CDR3 sequence is CATHQPGWRETQYF. DNA for the CDR3: TGTGCCACCCATCAACCAGGGTGGCGAGAGACCCAGTACTTC.

This clonotype was detected many times. The CDR3 here is CATSDSGQGSKHYGYTF. The CDR3, as DNA: TGTGCCACCAGTGATTCGGGACAGGGAAGTAAGCACTATGGCTACACCTTC. The J gene is TRBJ1-2, the V gene TRBV24-1, with 9 bases that match TRBD1. Trimming at V came to 2 bases and at J to 3 bases, leaving 9 bases not matched to a gene. CDR1 and CDR2 (germline): KGHDR, SFDVKD. The CDR3 covers 17 residues.

In this sample, this clonotype turned up once. The V and J genes are TRBV4-1 and TRBJ2-3; maybe TRBD1 (5 bases). CDR1 is MGHRA and CDR2 is YSYEKL in the germline V gene. CDR3 length: 13 amino acids. The V gene lost 5 bases and the J gene lost 6 bases, with 12 bases spanning the gap. The CDR3 DNA reads as TGCGCCAGCAGCGTCCCGAAGGGGGATACGCAGTATTTT. As protein: CASSVPKGDTQYF.

This sequence joins TRBV4-1 and TRBJ2-7; weak D call: TRBD1 (6 bases). Trimming stripped 4 bases from V and 1 base from J, with 11 bases between. Germline V CDR1 and CDR2: MGHRA, YSYEKL. The CDR3 consists of 14 residues. The CDR3 reads CASSPRDISYEQYF. For the CDR3, the DNA is TGCGCCAGCAGCCCCCGGGACATTTCCTACGAGCAGTACTTC.

This clonotype was seen a handful of times. This chain links TRBV6-1 with TRBJ1-1, with 7 bases aligning to TRBD1. This CDR3 region has 16 residues. V trimming: 2 bases; J trimming: 6 bases; junction bases outside the gene matches: 12. The germline V gene encodes CDR1 MNHNS and CDR2 SASEGT. DNA for the CDR3: TGTGCCAGCAGTGAAATGCCGACAGGGAAGTCCCCTGAAGCTTTCTTT. It specifies CASSEMPTGKSPEAFF.

At least ten counts were recorded for this clonotype. The V gene is TRBV20-1, the J gene TRBJ2-1, with 9 bases identical to TRBD2. V lost 1 base and J lost 6; bases outside the gene matches: 10. The CDR3 loop spans 16 amino acids. Germline V gives CDR1 DFQATT, CDR2 SNEGSKA (reference sequence). CDR3 DNA: TGCAGTGCTAGAGGGCGGGAGGGCCATTTGGTCAATGAGCAGTTCTTC. Translation gives CSARGREGHLVNEQFF.

In this sample, this clonotype turned up many times. The V and J genes are TRBV3-1 and TRBJ1-3; D uncertain. The V end lost 2 bases, the J end lost 4 bases, and 12 bases lay between the germline ends. The CDR3 covers 15 residues. Germline V gene lookup returns CDR1 LGHDT and CDR2 YNNKEL (reference sequence). The CDR3 region has the DNA TGTGCCAGCAGCCAAAGAGGCACGGTAGGAAACACCATATATTTT. Encoded protein: CASSQRGTVGNTIYF.

This clonotype has only a few counts. The J gene is TRBJ1-1, the V gene TRBV18; no reliable D call. Trimming pared 3 bases from V and 0 bases from J, leaving 11 bases between. The CDR3 contains 15 residues. CDR1 is KGHSH, CDR2 LQKENI, per germline. The CDR3 here is CASSPPQVMNTEAFF. The CDR3 bases are TGTGCCAGCTCACCGCCCCAGGTCATGAACACTGAAGCTTTCTTT.

This clonotype has a count of ten or more. This rearrangement joins TRBV30 to TRBJ1-2, with 8 bases identical to TRBD1. This CDR3 has 16 amino acids. Losses at the gene ends were 0 bases for V and 6 bases for J; bases not matched to a gene: 12. The germline gives CDR1 GTSNPN, CDR2 SVGIG (reference sequence). CDR3 sequence: CAWSVPPLDRANGYTF. CDR3 nucleotide sequence: TGTGCCTGGAGTGTACCCCCCCTGGACAGGGCCAATGGCTACACCTTC.

The chain recombines TRBV27 with TRBJ2-7; maybe TRBD1 (6 bases). V lost 3 bases and J 2 bases, leaving 17 bases between the germline ends. There are 16 residues in the CDR3. The V gene's germline CDR1 is MNHEY and CDR2 SMNVEV (reference sequence). The CDR3 DNA sequence: TGTGCCAGCAGTTTGGCCGGGACAAACCTAGCCTACGAGCAGTACTTC. It encodes CASSLAGTNLAYEQYF.

This clonotype was seen repeatedly, ten times or more. V gene TRBV27 combines with J gene TRBJ2-3; 9 bases are shared with TRBD1. The germline gives CDR1 MNHEY, CDR2 SMNVEV (reference sequence). The CDR3 has 16 amino acids. After removal of 5 bases from V and 2 bases from J, the junction contained 8 bases not matched to a gene. CDR3 in amino acids: CASSLGTGILTDTQYF. CDR3 nucleotides: TGTGCCAGCAGTCTCGGGACAGGGATACTCACAGATACGCAGTATTTT.